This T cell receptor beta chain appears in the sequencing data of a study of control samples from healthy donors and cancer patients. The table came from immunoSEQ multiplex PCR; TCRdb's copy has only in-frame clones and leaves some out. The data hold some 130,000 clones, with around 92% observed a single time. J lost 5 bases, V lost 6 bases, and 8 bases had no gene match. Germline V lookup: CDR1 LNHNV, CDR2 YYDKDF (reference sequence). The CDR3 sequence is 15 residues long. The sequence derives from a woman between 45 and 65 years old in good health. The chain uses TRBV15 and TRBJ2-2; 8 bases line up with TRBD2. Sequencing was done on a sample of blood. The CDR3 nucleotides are TGTGCCACCAGAACGGGAGGGCCAGGTACCGGGGAGCTGTTTTTT. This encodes CATRTGGPGTGELFF.